The rows below give T cell receptor beta chains drawn from one sample of a study of beta chain features in type 1 diabetes. Profiling relied on immunoSEQ multiplex PCR, and the TCRdb table lists in-frame clones only, not all of them. The sample lists over 150,000 clones, 7.5% to 10% occurring once. Sequencing used central memory CD4+ T cells from blood. The receptors were sampled from a man younger than 35 in good health. Both conserved end residues are part of each CDR3. A D gene is named only where the DNA matches it firmly. Clone size, where shown, is once, few, many, or a class for clones that have expanded.

J gene: TRBJ2-7; D gene: .; clone size: .; V gene: TRBV7-3; CDR3 protein: CASSLSPGPYEQYF; CDR3 DNA: TGTGCCAGCAGCTTAAGTCCAGGCCCCTACGAGCAGTACTTC
J gene: TRBJ2-7; D gene: .; clone size: few; V gene: TRBV4-3; CDR3 protein: CASSQDIGGSTLYEQYF; CDR3 DNA: TGCGCCAGCAGCCAAGATATCGGCGGATCCACTCTCTACGAGCAGTACTTC
J gene: TRBJ1-6; D gene: .; clone size: .; V gene: TRBV30; CDR3 protein: CAWSVGDQGAPLHF; CDR3 DNA: TGTGCCTGGAGTGTGGGCGACCAAGGTGCACCCCTCCACTTT
J gene: TRBJ1-6; D gene: TRBD1; clone size: .; V gene: TRBV4-3; CDR3 protein: CASSPRTGENSPLHF; CDR3 DNA: TGCGCCAGCAGCCCCCGGACAGGGGAGAATTCACCCCTCCACTTT
J gene: TRBJ1-2; D gene: .; clone size: .; V gene: TRBV4-3; CDR3 protein: CASSQGEGINYGYTF; CDR3 DNA: TGCGCCAGCAGCCAAGGGGAGGGAATAAACTATGGCTACACCTTC
J gene: TRBJ1-1; D gene: .; clone size: many; V gene: TRBV30; CDR3 protein: CAWGRTEAFF; CDR3 DNA: TGTGCCTGGGGGAGGACTGAAGCTTTCTTT
J gene: TRBJ2-3; D gene: TRBD2; clone size: .; V gene: TRBV5-1; CDR3 protein: CASSPRTSGGGTDTQYF; CDR3 DNA: TGCGCCAGCAGCCCCCGGACTAGCGGGGGCGGTACAGATACGCAGTATTTT
J gene: TRBJ2-5; D gene: .; clone size: few; V gene: TRBV5-4; CDR3 protein: CASSTDLQETQYF; CDR3 DNA: TGTGCCAGCAGCACAGATCTACAAGAGACCCAGTACTTC
J gene: TRBJ2-7; D gene: TRBD2; clone size: few; V gene: TRBV18; CDR3 protein: CASSIQAGGLGEQYF; CDR3 DNA: TGTGCCAGCTCAATACAAGCGGGGGGGCTAGGCGAGCAGTACTTC
J gene: TRBJ2-7; D gene: TRBD1; clone size: few; V gene: TRBV18; CDR3 protein: CASSPGQASYEQYF; CDR3 DNA: TGTGCCAGCTCACCAGGACAGGCTTCCTACGAGCAGTACTTC
J gene: TRBJ2-2; D gene: .; clone size: few; V gene: TRBV6-4; CDR3 protein: CASKIESDTGELFF; CDR3 DNA: TGTGCCAGCAAAATCGAATCGGACACCGGGGAGCTGTTTTTT
J gene: TRBJ2-5; D gene: TRBD2; clone size: .; V gene: TRBV7-2; CDR3 protein: CASSQNSGGKETQYF; CDR3 DNA: TGTGCCAGCAGCCAAAATAGCGGGGGAAAAGAGACCCAGTACTTC
J gene: TRBJ1-6; D gene: TRBD1; clone size: .; V gene: TRBV27; CDR3 protein: CASRPTAGTGNSPLHF; CDR3 DNA: TGTGCCAGCAGACCAACCGCCGGGACAGGGAATTCACCCCTCCACTTT
J gene: TRBJ2-3; D gene: .; clone size: few; V gene: TRBV5-6; CDR3 protein: CASSLTASTDTQYF; CDR3 DNA: TGTGCCAGCAGCTTGACAGCTAGCACAGATACGCAGTATTTT
J gene: TRBJ1-6; D gene: .; clone size: many; V gene: TRBV7-9; CDR3 protein: CASSLEGAAPLHF; CDR3 DNA: TGTGCCAGCAGCTTAGAAGGGGCCGCACCCCTCCACTTT
J gene: TRBJ2-7; D gene: .; clone size: few; V gene: TRBV7-9; CDR3 protein: CASSISTVDYF; CDR3 DNA: TGTGCCAGCAGCATCTCGACAGTGGATTACTTC
J gene: TRBJ2-2; D gene: TRBD2; clone size: .; V gene: TRBV5-4; CDR3 protein: CASSPRGSGTTGTGELFF; CDR3 DNA: TGTGCCAGCAGCCCGAGGGGCTCCGGGACTACGGGCACCGGGGAGCTGTTTTTT
J gene: TRBJ1-5; D gene: .; clone size: .; V gene: TRBV6-1; CDR3 protein: CASSEGRNQPQHF; CDR3 DNA: TGTGCCAGCAGTGAAGGGAGGAATCAGCCCCAGCATTTT
J gene: TRBJ1-2; D gene: .; clone size: .; V gene: TRBV7-9; CDR3 protein: CASTTGSYGYTF; CDR3 DNA: TGTGCCAGCACTACAGGCTCCTATGGCTACACCTTC
J gene: TRBJ1-1; D gene: TRBD1; clone size: .; V gene: TRBV6-5; CDR3 protein: CASRHRGTEAFF; CDR3 DNA: TGTGCCAGCAGACACAGGGGAACTGAAGCTTTCTTT
J gene: TRBJ2-1; D gene: TRBD1; clone size: few; V gene: TRBV30; CDR3 protein: CAWGTGLSSYNEQFF; CDR3 DNA: TGTGCCTGGGGGACAGGGCTCTCCTCCTACAATGAGCAGTTCTTC
J gene: TRBJ1-4; D gene: .; clone size: .; V gene: TRBV5-1; CDR3 protein: CASSLSQGGEKLFF; CDR3 DNA: TGCGCCAGCAGCTTGAGTCAGGGTGGGGAAAAACTGTTTTTT
J gene: TRBJ2-4; D gene: TRBD2; clone size: .; V gene: TRBV7-8; CDR3 protein: CASSSPPLAGYTIAKNIQYF; CDR3 DNA: TGTGCCAGCAGCTCGCCCCCACTAGCGGGATACACCATAGCCAAAAACATTCAGTACTTC
J gene: TRBJ1-1; D gene: .; clone size: .; V gene: TRBV15; CDR3 protein: CATSRAYGLLMNTEAFF; CDR3 DNA: TGTGCCACCAGCAGAGCATACGGACTGTTGATGAACACTGAAGCTTTCTTT
J gene: TRBJ1-2; D gene: TRBD1; clone size: few; V gene: TRBV18; CDR3 protein: CASSPRTGQYGYTF; CDR3 DNA: TGTGCCAGCTCACCAAGGACAGGGCAGTATGGCTACACCTTC
J gene: TRBJ2-1; D gene: .; clone size: few; V gene: TRBV11-2; CDR3 protein: CASSLDPSSYNEQFF; CDR3 DNA: TGTGCCAGCAGCTTAGACCCGAGCTCCTACAATGAGCAGTTCTTC
J gene: TRBJ1-3; D gene: .; clone size: .; V gene: TRBV18; CDR3 protein: CASSPSSFRSSGNTIYF; CDR3 DNA: TGTGCCAGCTCACCTTCTTCTTTCCGGTCCTCTGGAAACACCATATATTTT
J gene: TRBJ1-2; D gene: .; clone size: .; V gene: TRBV6-5; CDR3 protein: CASSYSPRAYGYTF; CDR3 DNA: TGTGCCAGCAGTTACTCGCCCAGGGCCTATGGCTACACCTTC
J gene: TRBJ1-4; D gene: TRBD1; clone size: few; V gene: TRBV11-2; CDR3 protein: CASSSGTGTEKLFF; CDR3 DNA: TGTGCCAGCAGCTCCGGGACAGGGACCGAAAAACTGTTTTTT
J gene: TRBJ1-4; D gene: .; clone size: .; V gene: TRBV28; CDR3 protein: CAAKGGIVANEKLFF; CDR3 DNA: TGTGCCGCAAAGGGAGGGATTGTGGCTAATGAAAAACTGTTTTTT
J gene: TRBJ1-6; D gene: .; clone size: .; V gene: TRBV28; CDR3 protein: CATGTWSNSPLHF; CDR3 DNA: TGTGCCACCGGTACATGGAGTAATTCACCCCTCCACTTT
J gene: TRBJ2-1; D gene: TRBD2; clone size: many; V gene: TRBV28; CDR3 protein: CASSRLAGSYNEQFF; CDR3 DNA: TGTGCCAGCAGTCGACTAGCGGGCTCCTACAATGAGCAGTTCTTC
J gene: TRBJ2-7; D gene: TRBD1; clone size: .; V gene: TRBV11-1; CDR3 protein: CASSLPGTGTFEQYF; CDR3 DNA: TGTGCCAGCAGCTTACCCGGGACAGGGACCTTCGAGCAGTACTTC
J gene: TRBJ1-5; D gene: .; clone size: few; V gene: TRBV5-6; CDR3 protein: CASSLGEDPQHF; CDR3 DNA: TGTGCCAGCAGCTTGGGGGAGGATCCCCAGCATTTT
J gene: TRBJ1-5; D gene: .; clone size: few; V gene: TRBV21-1; CDR3 protein: CASGAGHRPLNQPQHF; CDR3 DNA: TGTGCCAGCGGGGCGGGGCACCGGCCCCTTAATCAGCCCCAGCATTTT
J gene: TRBJ2-6; D gene: .; clone size: few; V gene: TRBV6-5; CDR3 protein: CASSNRDKGLLLTF; CDR3 DNA: TGTGCCAGCAGTAACCGGGACAAGGGCCTGCTCCTGACTTTC
J gene: TRBJ1-2; D gene: .; clone size: few; V gene: TRBV6-5; CDR3 protein: CASSFEPRRGYTF; CDR3 DNA: TGTGCCAGCAGCTTCGAGCCCCGGAGGGGCTACACCTTC
J gene: TRBJ2-4; D gene: TRBD1; clone size: .; V gene: TRBV28; CDR3 protein: CASSPGQDRNIQYF; CDR3 DNA: TGTGCCAGCAGTCCCGGACAGGACAGAAACATTCAGTACTTC
J gene: TRBJ2-7; D gene: .; clone size: .; V gene: TRBV11-2; CDR3 protein: CASSLERTPAEQYF; CDR3 DNA: TGTGCCAGCAGCTTGGAGCGGACCCCCGCCGAGCAGTACTTC
J gene: TRBJ1-4; D gene: .; clone size: .; V gene: TRBV2; CDR3 protein: CASSEVQATVEKLFF; CDR3 DNA: TGTGCCAGCAGTGAAGTACAGGCGACGGTAGAAAAACTGTTTTTT
J gene: TRBJ2-1; D gene: TRBD2; clone size: many; V gene: TRBV5-4; CDR3 protein: CASTLGTSGAYNEQFF; CDR3 DNA: TGTGCCAGCACCCTCGGGACTAGCGGAGCCTACAATGAGCAGTTCTTC
J gene: TRBJ1-2; D gene: .; clone size: many; V gene: TRBV9; CDR3 protein: CASTQGPDGYTF; CDR3 DNA: TGTGCCAGCACCCAGGGCCCGGATGGCTACACCTTC
J gene: TRBJ2-7; D gene: .; clone size: once; V gene: TRBV18; CDR3 protein: CASSPSGQNYEQYF; CDR3 DNA: TGTGCCAGCTCACCATCGGGTCAGAACTACGAGCAGTACTTC